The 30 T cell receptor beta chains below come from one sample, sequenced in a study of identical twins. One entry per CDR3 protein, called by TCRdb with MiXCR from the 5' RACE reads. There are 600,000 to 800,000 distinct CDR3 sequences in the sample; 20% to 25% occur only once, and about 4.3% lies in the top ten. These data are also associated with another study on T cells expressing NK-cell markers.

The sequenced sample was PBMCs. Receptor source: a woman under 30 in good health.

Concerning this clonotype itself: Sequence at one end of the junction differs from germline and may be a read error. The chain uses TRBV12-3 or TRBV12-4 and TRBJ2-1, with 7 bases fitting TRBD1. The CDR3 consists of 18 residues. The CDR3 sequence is CACSSFWARDRDYNEQFF. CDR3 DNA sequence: TGTGCCTGCAGTTCATTTTGGGCCCGGGACAGAGACTACAATGAGCAGTTCTTC.

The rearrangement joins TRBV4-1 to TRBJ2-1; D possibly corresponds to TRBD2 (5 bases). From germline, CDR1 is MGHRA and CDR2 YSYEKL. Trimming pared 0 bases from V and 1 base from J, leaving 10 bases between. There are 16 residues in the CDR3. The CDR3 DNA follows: TGCGCCAGCAGCCAAGATACCCGACTATCCTACAATGAGCAGTTCTTC. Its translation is CASSQDTRLSYNEQFF.

The CDR3 region has the DNA TGCGCCAGCAGCCAAGATCCGGCTAGCGGGCTTCTCTCCTACGAGCAGTACTTC. It translates to CASSQDPASGLLSYEQYF. V and J are TRBV4-3 and TRBJ2-7; 8 nucleotides align to TRBD2. Germline V gene lookup returns CDR1 LGHNA and CDR2 YSLEER. CDR3 size: 18 residues. With V trimmed by 0 bases and J by 0 bases, 10 bases remained unmatched.

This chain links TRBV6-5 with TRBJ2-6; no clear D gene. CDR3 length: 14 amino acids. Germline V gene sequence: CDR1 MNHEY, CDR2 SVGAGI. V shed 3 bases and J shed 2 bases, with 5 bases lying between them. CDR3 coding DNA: TGTGCCAGCAGTTATAGTCCTGGGGCCAACGTCCTGACTTTC. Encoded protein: CASSYSPGANVLTF.

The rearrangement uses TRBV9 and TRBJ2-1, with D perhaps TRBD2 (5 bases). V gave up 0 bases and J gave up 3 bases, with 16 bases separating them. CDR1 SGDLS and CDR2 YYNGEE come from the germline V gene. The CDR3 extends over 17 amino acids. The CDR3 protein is CASSVGGGGFDYNEQFF. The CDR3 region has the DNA TGTGCCAGCAGCGTAGGTGGTGGCGGGTTCGACTACAATGAGCAGTTCTTC.

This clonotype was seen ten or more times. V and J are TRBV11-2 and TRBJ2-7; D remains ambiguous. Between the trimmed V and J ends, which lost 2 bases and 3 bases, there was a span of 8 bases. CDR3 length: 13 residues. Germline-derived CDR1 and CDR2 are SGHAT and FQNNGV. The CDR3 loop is CASSLRAGYEQYF. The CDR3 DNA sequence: TGTGCCAGCAGCTTACGCGCCGGCTACGAGCAGTACTTC.

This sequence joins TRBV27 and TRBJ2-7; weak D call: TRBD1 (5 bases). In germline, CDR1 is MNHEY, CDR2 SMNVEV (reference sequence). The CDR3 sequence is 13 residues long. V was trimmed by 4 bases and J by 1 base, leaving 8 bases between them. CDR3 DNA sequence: TGTGCCAGCAGTTGGGGCTATTCCTACGAGCAGTACTTC. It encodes CASSWGYSYEQYF.

In DNA form, the CDR3 reads TGCGCCAGCAGCCAACTGCGGACAGATACGCAGTATTTT. Translated, it gives CASSQLRTDTQYF. The chain recombines TRBV4-3 with TRBJ2-3; no reliable D call. Between the trimmed V and J ends, which lost 2 bases and 3 bases, there was a span of 6 bases. The CDR3 is 13 residues long. The germline CDR1 and CDR2 sequences are LGHNA and YSLEER.

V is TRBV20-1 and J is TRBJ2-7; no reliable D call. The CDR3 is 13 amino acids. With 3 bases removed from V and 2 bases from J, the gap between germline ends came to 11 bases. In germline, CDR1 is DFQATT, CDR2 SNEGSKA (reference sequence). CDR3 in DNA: TGCAGTGCTAGGGATACAGACCCCTACGAGCAGTACTTC. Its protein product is CSARDTDPYEQYF.

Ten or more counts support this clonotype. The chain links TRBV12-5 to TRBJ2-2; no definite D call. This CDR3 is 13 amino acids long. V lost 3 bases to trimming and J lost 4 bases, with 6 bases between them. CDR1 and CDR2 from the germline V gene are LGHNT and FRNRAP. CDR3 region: CASGLTRTGELFF. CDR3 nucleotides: TGTGCTAGTGGTTTAACACGCACCGGGGAGCTGTTTTTT.

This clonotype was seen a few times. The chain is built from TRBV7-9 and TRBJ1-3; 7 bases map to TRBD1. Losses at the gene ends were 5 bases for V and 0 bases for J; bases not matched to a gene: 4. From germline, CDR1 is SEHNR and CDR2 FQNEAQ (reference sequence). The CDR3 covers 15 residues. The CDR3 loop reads CASSVRQGSGNTIYF. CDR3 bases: TGTGCCAGCAGCGTTCGACAGGGCTCTGGAAACACCATATATTTT.

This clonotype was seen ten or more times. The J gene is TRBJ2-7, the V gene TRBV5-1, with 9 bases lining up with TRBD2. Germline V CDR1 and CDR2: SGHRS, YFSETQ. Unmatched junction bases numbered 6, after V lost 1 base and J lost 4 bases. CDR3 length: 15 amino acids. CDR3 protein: CASSLQSSGDYEQYF. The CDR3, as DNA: TGCGCCAGCAGCTTGCAGTCTAGCGGGGATTACGAGCAGTACTTC.

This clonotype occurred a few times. CDR3 sequence (DNA): TGCACGACCGTGGGCACAGATACGCAGTATTTT. The encoded protein is CTTVGTDTQYF. The rearrangement joins TRBV29-1 to TRBJ2-3; D unclear. The germline V gene has CDR1 SQVTM and CDR2 ANQGSEA. The CDR3 is 11 residues long.

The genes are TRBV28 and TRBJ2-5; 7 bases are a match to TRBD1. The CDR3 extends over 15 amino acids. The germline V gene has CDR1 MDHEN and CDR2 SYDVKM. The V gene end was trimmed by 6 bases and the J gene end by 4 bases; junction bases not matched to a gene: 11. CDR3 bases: TGTGCCAGCAGCGGAGAGACAGGGTACGCAGAGACCCAGTACTTC. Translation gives CASSGETGYAETQYF.

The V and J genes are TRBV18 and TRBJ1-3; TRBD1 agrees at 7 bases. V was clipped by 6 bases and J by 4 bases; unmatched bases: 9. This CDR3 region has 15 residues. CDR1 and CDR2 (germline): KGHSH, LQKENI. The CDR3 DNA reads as TGTGCCAGCTCGCTCAACAGGGGTCACGGAAACACCATATATTTT. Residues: CASSLNRGHGNTIYF.

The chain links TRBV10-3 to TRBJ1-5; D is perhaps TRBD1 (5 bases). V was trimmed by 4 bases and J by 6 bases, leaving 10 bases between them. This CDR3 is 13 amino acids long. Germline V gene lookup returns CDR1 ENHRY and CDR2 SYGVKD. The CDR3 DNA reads TGTGCCATCAGTGGCAGGGAAACTCAGCCCCAGCATTTT. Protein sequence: CAISGRETQPQHF.

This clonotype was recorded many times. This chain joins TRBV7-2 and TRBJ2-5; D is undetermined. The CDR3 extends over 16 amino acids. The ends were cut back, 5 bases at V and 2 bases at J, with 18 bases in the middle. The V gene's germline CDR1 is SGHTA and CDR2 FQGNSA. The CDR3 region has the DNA TGTGCCAGCAGCCTAACCGGCCGCTACTCTCAAGAGACCCAGTACTTC. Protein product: CASSLTGRYSQETQYF. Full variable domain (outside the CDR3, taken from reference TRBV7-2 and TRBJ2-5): GAGVSQSPSNKVTEKGKDVELRCDPISGHTALYWYRQSLGQGLEFLIYFQGNSAPDKSGLPSDRFSAERTGGSVSTLTIQRTQQEDSAVYLCASSLTGRYSQETQYFGPGTRLLVL.

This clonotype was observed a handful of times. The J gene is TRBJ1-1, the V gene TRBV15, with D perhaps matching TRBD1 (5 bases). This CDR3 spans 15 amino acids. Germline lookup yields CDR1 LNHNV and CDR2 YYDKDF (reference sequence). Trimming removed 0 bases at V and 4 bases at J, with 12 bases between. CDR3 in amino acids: CATSRDRGGATEAFF. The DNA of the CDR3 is TGTGCCACCAGCAGAGATCGGGGTGGGGCCACTGAAGCTTTCTTT.

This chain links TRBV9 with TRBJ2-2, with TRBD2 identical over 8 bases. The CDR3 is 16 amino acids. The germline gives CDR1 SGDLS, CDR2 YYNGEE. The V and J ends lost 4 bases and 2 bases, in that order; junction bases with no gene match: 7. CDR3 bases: TGTGCCAGCAGCTGGGGAACTAGCGGAAACACCGGGGAGCTGTTTTTT. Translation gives CASSWGTSGNTGELFF.

For the CDR3, the DNA is TGTGCCAGCAGCTTAAGCGGGGCCAGCTCCTACGAGCAGTACTTC. Protein product: CASSLSGASSYEQYF. This chain links TRBV7-9 with TRBJ2-7; the match to TRBD2 covers 7 bases. Germline V lookup: CDR1 SEHNR, CDR2 FQNEAQ (reference sequence). The CDR3 length is 15 residues. V dropped 2 bases and J dropped 0; count of bases not matched to a gene: 4.

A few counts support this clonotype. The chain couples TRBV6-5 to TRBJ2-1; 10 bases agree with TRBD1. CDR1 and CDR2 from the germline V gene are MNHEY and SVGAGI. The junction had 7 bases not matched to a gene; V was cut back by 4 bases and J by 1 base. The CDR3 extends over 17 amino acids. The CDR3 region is CASSSGQGVVSYNEQFF. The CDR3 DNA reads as TGTGCCAGCAGTTCCGGACAGGGGGTGGTATCCTACAATGAGCAGTTCTTC.

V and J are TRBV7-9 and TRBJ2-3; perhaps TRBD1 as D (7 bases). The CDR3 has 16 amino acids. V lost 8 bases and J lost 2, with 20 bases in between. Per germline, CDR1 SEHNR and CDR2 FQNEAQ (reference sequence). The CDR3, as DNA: TGTGCCAGCCGACAGGGTTATCGGGGGACCACAGATACGCAGTATTTT. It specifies CASRQGYRGTTDTQYF.

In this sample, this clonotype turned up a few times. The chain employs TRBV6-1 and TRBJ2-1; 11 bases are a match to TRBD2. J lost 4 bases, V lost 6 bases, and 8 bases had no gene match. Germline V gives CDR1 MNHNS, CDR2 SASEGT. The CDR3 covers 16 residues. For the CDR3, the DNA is TGTGCCAGCAGCCAACTAGCGGGAGCGCGGTACAATGAGCAGTTCTTC. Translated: CASSQLAGARYNEQFF.

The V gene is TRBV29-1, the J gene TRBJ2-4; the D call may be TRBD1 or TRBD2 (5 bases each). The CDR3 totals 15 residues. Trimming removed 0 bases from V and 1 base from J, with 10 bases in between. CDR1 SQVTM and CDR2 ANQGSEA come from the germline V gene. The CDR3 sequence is CSVEDLGEAKNIQYF. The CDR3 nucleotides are TGCAGCGTTGAAGATTTAGGGGAGGCCAAAAACATTCAGTACTTC.

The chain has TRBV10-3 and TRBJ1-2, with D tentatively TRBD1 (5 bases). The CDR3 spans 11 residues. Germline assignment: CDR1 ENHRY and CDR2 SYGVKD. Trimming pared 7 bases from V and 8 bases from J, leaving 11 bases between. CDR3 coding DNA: TGTGCCATCATTGGGGGGAACGGCTACACCTTC. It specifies CAIIGGNGYTF.

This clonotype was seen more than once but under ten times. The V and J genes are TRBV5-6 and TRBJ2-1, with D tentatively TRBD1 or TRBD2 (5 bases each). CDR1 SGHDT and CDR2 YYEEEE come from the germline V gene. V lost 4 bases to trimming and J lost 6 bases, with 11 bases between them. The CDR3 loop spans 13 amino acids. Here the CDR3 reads CASSVGASNEQFF. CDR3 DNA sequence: TGTGCCAGCAGCGTCGGGGCTTCCAATGAGCAGTTCTTC. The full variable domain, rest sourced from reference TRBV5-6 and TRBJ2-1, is DAGVTQSPTHLIKTRGQQVTLRCSPKSGHDTVSWYQQALGQGPQFIFQYYEEEERQRGNFPDRFSGHQFPNYSSELNVNALLLGDSALYLCASSVGASNEQFFGPGTRLTVL.

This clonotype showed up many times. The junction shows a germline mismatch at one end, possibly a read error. This CDR3 is CSAEDRGLYNEQFF. CDR3 coding DNA: TGCAGCGCTGAAGACAGGGGCCTCTACAATGAGCAGTTCTTC. V gene TRBV29-1 combines with J gene TRBJ2-1; TRBD1 agrees at 8 bases. The CDR3 is 14 residues long. The germline V gene has CDR1 SQVTM and CDR2 ANQGSEA.

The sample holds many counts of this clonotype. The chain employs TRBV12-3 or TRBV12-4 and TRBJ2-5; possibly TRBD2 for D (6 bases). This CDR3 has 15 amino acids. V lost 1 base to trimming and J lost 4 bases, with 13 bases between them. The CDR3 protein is CASSLGDSGRETQYF. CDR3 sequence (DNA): TGTGCCAGCAGTTTAGGGGACTCCGGGCGAGAGACCCAGTACTTC.

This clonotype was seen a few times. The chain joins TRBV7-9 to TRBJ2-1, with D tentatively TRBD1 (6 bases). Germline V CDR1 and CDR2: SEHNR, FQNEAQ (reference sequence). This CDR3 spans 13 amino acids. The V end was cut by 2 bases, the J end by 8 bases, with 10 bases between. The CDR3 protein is CASSLTGIDEQFF. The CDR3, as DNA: TGTGCCAGCAGCTTAACAGGGATCGATGAGCAGTTCTTC.

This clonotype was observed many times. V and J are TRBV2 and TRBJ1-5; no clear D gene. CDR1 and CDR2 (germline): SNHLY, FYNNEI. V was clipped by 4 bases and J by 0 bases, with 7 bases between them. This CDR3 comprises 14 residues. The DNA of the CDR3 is TGTGCCAGCAGTGGATACGGTAGCAATCAGCCCCAGCATTTT. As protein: CASSGYGSNQPQHF.